The rows below give T cell receptor beta chains drawn from one sample of a study of CD8 T cells in Susac syndrome. Each CDR3 protein is one row after TCRdb ran MiXCR on the immunoSEQ multiplex PCR reads. The sample lists about 240,000 distinct CDR3 sequences; 90% to 97% were seen once. The sequencing input was CD4+ T cells from PBMCs. These receptor sequences come from a human donor with Susac syndrome. The CDR3 runs from the conserved cysteine through the conserved F or W. D genes are given only for firm matches.

TRBV10-3 | NA | CANRNSGANVLTF
TRBV4-1 | NA | CASSQPGTPYMNTEAFF
TRBV28 | NA | CASSLNRVEF
TRBV12-3/TRBV12-4 | NA | CASIGTGNTEAFF
TRBV25-1 | TRBD1 | CASRDRVHGGELFF
TRBV20-1 | TRBD1 | CSARRDRESPLHF
TRBV29-1 | NA | CSVGRGDGQPQHF
TRBV9 | TRBD1 | CASSVPHRGQGYTF
TRBV4-2 | NA | CASSSVEADGSGNTIYF
TRBV6-5 | TRBD2 | CASSLAGAGEETQYF
TRBV27 | TRBD2 | CASSLHRLAGGPDTQYF
TRBV2 | NA | CASGGEQFF
TRBV28 | NA | CASSITGYGYTF